The source of this TCR beta chain is a study of T cell responses to AZD1222 COVID-19 vaccine. Study-wide results and limits: Across spike, vaccine-associated CD4 TCRs were found, dominant at 160-218 and 743-854.

The assay was immunoSEQ multiplex PCR, and TCRdb's table has in-frame clones only and misses some. The table shows 80,000 to 90,000 clones, with roughly nine tenths occurring only once. Notes on this clone: Its target is not known.

The sequenced sample was peripheral blood, obtained 28 days after the second AZD1222 dose. The sequence was collected from an adult who received the AZD1222 COVID-19 vaccine.

The CDR3 bases are TGCAGTGCTAGTCAAGCTACATACTATGGCTACACCTTC. Protein sequence: CSASQATYYGYTF. The genes are TRBV20-1 and TRBJ1-2, with D uncertain. This CDR3 has 13 amino acids. Trimming shortened V by 3 bases and J by 3 bases, and 11 bases separated the two germline ends. In germline, CDR1 is DFQATT, CDR2 SNEGSKA (reference sequence).